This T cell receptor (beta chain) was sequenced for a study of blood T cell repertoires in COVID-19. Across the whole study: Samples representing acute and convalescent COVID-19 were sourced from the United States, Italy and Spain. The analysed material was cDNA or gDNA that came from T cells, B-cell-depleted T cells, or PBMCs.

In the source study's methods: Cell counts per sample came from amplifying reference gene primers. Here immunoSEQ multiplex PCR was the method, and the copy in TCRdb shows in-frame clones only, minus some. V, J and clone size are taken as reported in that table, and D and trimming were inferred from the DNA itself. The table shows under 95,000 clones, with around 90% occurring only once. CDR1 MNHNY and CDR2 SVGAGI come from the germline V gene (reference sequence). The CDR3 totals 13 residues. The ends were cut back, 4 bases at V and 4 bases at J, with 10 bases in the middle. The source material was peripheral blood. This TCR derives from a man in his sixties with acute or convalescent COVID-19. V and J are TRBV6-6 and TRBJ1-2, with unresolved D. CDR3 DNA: TGTGCCAGCAGTTCGTACAGTCCCTATGGCTACACCTTC. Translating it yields CASSSYSPYGYTF.